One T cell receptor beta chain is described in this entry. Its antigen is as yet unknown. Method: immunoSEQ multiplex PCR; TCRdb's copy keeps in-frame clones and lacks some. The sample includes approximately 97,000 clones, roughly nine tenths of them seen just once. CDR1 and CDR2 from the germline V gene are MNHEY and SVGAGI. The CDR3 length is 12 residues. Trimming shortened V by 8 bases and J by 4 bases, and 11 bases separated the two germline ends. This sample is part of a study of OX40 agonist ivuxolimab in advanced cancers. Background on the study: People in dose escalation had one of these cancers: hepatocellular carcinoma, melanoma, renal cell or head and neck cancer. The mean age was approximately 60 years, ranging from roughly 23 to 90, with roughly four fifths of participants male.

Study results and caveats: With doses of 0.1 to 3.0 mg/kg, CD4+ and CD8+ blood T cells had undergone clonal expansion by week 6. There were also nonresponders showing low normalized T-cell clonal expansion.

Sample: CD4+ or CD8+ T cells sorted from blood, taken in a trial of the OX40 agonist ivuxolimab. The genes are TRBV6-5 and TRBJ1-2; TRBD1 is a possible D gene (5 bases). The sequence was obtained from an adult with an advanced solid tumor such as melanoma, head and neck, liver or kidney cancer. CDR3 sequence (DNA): TGTGCCAGCCGGGGGGTACCCTATGGCTACACCTTC. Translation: CASRGVPYGYTF.